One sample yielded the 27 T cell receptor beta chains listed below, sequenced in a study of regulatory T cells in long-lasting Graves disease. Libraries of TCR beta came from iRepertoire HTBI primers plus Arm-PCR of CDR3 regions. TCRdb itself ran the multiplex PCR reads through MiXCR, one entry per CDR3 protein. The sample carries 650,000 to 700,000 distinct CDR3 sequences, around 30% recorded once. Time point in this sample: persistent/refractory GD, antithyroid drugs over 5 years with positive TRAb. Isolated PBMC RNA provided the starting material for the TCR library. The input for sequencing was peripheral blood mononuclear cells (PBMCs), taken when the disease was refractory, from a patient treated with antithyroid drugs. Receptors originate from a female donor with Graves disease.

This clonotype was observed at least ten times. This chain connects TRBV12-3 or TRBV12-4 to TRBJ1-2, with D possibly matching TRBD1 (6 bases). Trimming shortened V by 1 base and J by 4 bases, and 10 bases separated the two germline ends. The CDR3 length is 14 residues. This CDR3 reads CASSLEGEVYGYTF. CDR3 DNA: TGTGCCAGCAGTTTAGAGGGGGAGGTCTATGGCTACACCTTC.

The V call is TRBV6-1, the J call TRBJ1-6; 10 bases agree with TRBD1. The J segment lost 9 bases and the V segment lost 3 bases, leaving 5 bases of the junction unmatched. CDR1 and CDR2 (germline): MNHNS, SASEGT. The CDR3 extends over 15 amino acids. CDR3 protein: CASSETGGKGSPLHF. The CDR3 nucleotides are TGTGCCAGCAGTGAGACAGGGGGCAAAGGTTCACCCCTCCACTTT.

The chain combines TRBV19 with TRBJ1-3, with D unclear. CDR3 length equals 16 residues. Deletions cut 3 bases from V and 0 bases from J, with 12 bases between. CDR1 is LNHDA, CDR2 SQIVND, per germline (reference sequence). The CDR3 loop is CASSMGTAASGNTIYF. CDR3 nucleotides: TGTGCCAGTAGTATGGGCACCGCCGCCTCTGGAAACACCATATATTTT.

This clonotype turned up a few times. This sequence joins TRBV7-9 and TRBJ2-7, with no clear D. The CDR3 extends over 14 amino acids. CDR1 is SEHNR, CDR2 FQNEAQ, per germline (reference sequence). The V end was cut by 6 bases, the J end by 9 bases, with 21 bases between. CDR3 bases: TGTGCCAGCAGTCCCGACGCCTCCATGTTGGTGCAGTACTTC. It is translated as CASSPDASMLVQYF.

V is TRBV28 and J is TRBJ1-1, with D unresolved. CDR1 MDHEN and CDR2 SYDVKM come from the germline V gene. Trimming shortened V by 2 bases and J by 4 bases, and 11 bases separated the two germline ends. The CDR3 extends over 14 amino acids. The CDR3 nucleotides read TGTGCCAGCAGTTTAGATGGCCCAGCCACTGAAGCTTTCTTT. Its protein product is CASSLDGPATEAFF.

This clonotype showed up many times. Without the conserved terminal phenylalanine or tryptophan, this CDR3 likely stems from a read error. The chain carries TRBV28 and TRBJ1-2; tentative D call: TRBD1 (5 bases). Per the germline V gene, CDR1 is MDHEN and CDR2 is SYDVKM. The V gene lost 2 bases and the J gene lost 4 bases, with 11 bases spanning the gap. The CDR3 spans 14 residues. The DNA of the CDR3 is TGTGCCAGCAGTTTAGGCCAGGGCTCCTATGGCTACACCCTC. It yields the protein CASSLGQGSYGYTL.

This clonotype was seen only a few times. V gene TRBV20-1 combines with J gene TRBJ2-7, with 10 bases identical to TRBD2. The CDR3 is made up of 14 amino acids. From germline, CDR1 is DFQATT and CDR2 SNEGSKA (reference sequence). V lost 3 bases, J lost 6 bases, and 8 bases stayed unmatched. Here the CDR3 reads CSASIASGSGEQYF. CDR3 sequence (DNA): TGCAGTGCTAGTATAGCTAGCGGGAGTGGCGAGCAGTACTTC.

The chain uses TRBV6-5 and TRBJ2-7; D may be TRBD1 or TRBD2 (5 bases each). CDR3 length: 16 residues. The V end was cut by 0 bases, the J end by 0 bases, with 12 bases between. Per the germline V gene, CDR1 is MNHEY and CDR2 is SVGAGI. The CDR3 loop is CASSYSGVGDSYEQYF. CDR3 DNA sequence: TGTGCCAGCAGTTACTCGGGGGTAGGTGACTCCTACGAGCAGTACTTC.

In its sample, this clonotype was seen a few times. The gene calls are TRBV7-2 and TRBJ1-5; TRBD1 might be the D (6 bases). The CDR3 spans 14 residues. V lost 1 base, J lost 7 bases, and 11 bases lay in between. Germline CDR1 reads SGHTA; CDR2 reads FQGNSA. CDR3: CASSLDRGAQPQHF. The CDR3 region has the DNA TGTGCCAGCAGCTTAGACCGGGGGGCGCAGCCCCAGCATTTT.

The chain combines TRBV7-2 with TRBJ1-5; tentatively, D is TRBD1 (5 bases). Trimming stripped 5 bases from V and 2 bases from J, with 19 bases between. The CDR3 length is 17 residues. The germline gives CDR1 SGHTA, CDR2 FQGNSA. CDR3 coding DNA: TGTGCCAGCAGCCCTAACCCTAGCGGGGGACGCAATCAGCCCCAGCATTTT. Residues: CASSPNPSGGRNQPQHF.

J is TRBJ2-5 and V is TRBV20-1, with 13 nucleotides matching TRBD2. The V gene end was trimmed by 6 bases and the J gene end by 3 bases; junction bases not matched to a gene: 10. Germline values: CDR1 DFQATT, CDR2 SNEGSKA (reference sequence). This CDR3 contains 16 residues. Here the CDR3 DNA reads TGCAGTGCGTGGACTAGCGGGAGAGCGACTAAAGAGACCCAGTACTTC. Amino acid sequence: CSAWTSGRATKETQYF.

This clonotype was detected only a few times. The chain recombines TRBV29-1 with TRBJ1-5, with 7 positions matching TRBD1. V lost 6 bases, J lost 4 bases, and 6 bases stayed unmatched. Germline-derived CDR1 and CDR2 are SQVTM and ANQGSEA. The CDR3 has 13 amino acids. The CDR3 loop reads CSVRGQMNQPQHF. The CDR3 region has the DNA TGCAGCGTGAGGGGACAGATGAATCAGCCCCAGCATTTT.

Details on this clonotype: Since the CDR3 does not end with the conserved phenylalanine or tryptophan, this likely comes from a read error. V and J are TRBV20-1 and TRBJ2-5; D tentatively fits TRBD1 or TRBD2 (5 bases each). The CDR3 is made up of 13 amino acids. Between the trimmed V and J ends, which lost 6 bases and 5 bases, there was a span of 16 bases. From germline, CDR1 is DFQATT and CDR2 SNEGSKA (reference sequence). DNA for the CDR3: TGCAGTGCAAAGGGGAGCGATCGGGAGACCCAGTACCTC. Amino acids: CSAKGSDRETQYL.

The CDR3 here is CASTPRWGTGEEKLFF. In DNA form, the CDR3 reads TGTGCCAGCACCCCCCGGTGGGGGACAGGGGAAGAAAAACTGTTTTTT. This chain links TRBV6-1 with TRBJ1-4; 10 bases line up with TRBD1. The CDR3 has 16 residues. With 7 bases clipped from V and 8 bases from J, the junction kept 13 bases outside the gene matches. From germline, CDR1 is MNHNS and CDR2 SASEGT.

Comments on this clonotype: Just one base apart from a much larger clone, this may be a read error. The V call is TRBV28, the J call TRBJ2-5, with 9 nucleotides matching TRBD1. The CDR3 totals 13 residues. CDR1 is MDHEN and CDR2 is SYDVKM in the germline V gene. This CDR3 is CAGSVGQGQTQYF. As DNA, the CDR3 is TGTGCCGGCAGCGTTGGACAGGGGCAGACCCAGTACTTC.

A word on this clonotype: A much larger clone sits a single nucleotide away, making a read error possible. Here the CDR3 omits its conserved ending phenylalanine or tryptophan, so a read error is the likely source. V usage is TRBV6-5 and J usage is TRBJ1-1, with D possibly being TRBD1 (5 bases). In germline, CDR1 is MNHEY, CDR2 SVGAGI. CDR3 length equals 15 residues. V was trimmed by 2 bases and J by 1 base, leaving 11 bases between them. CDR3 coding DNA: TGTGCCAGCAGTTACCCTGGGGCAACGAACACTGAAGCTTTCCTT. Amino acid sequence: CASSYPGATNTEAFL.

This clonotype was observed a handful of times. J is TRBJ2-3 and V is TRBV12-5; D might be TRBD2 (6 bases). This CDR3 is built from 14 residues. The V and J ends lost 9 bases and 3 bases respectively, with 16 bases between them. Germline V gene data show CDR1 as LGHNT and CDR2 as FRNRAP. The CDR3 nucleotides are TGTGCTAGGTCTAACGGGAGTATTACAGATACGCAGTATTTT. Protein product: CARSNGSITDTQYF.

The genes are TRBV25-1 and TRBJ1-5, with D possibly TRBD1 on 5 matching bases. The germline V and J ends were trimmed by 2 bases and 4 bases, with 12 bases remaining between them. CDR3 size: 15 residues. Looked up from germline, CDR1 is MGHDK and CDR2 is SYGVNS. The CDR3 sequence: CASSESGRTNQPQHF. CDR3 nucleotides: TGTGCCAGCAGTGAAAGTGGACGGACAAATCAGCCCCAGCATTTT.

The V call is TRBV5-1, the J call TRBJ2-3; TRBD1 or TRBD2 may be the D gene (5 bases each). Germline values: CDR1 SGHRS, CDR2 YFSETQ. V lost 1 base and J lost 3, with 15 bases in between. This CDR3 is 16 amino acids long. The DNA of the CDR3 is TGCGCCAGCAGCTTGCGCTCCGGGACGAGTACAGATACGCAGTATTTT. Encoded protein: CASSLRSGTSTDTQYF.

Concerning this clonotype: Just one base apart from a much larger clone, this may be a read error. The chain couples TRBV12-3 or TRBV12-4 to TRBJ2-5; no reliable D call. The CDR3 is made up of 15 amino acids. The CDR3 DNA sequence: TGTGCCAGCAGTTTAACGCGAGAGTACCAAGAGACCCAGCACTTC. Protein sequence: CASSLTREYQETQHF.

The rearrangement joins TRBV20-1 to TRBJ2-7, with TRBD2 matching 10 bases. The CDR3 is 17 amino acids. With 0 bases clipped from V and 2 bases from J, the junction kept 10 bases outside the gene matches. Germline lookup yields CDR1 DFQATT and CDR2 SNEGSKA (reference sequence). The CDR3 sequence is CSARDLLGLAGAYEQYF. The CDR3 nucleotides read TGCAGTGCTAGAGATTTGTTAGGCCTAGCGGGGGCCTACGAGCAGTACTTC.

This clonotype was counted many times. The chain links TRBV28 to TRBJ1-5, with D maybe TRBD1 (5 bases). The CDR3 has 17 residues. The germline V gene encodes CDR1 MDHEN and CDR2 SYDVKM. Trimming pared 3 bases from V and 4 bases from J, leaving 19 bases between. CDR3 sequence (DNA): TGTGCCAGCAGTTTGAGGGGTTCCGCAAAGCGAAATCAGCCCCAGCATTTT. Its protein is CASSLRGSAKRNQPQHF.

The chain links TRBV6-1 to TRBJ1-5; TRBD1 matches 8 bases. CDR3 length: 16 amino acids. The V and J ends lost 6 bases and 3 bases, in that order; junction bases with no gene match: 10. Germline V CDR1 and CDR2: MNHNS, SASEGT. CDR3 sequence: CASSVTGQGLNQPQHF. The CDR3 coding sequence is TGTGCCAGCAGCGTAACCGGACAGGGACTCAATCAGCCCCAGCATTTT.

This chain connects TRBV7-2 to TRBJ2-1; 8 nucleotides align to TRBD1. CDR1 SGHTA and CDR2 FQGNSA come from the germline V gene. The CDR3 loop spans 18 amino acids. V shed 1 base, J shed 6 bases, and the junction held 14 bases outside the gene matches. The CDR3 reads CASSLEARGRSFGNEQFF. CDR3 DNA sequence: TGTGCCAGCAGCTTAGAGGCCAGGGGGCGATCCTTTGGCAATGAGCAGTTCTTC.

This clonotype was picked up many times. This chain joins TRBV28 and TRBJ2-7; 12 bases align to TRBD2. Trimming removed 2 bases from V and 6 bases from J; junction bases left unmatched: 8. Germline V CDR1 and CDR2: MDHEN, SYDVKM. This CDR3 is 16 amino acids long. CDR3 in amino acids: CASSLRRLAGALEQYF. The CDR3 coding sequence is TGTGCCAGCAGTTTACGAAGACTAGCGGGGGCTCTCGAGCAGTACTTC.

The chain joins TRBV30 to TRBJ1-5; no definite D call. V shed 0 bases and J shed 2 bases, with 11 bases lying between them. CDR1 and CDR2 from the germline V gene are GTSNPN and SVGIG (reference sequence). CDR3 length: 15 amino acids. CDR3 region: CAWSVRSRGNQPQHF. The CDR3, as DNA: TGTGCCTGGAGTGTGAGGAGTAGGGGCAATCAGCCCCAGCATTTT.

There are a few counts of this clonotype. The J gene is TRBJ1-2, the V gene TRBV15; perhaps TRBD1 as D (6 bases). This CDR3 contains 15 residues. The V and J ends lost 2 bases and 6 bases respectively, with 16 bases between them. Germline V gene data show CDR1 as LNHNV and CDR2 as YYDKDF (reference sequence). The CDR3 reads CATSRRGGPKDGYTF. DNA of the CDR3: TGTGCCACCAGCAGAAGGGGGGGCCCTAAGGATGGCTACACCTTC.